Listed below are T cell receptor beta chains from one sample, sequenced in a study of T cell responses to AZD1222 COVID-19 vaccine. Measured with immunoSEQ multiplex PCR; TCRdb has only the in-frame clones, and not every one. The sample holds roughly 100,000 clones, 90% to 95% seen once. The material was peripheral blood, obtained on day 0 of AZD1222 vaccination. The receptor set was obtained from an adult in good health. Both conserved end residues are part of each CDR3. Fields, in order: D gene, clone size, J gene, CDR3 length, V gene, CDR3 protein, CDR3 DNA. The D gene is left open where the match is weak. The size field is filled for only some rows; it gives once, few, many or a size class.

d_call: TRBD1
clone_size: NA
j_call: TRBJ1-3
cdr3_length: 16
v_call: TRBV18
cdr3_aa: CASSPDLTGLGNTIYF
cdr3_nt: TGTGCCAGCTCACCGGATTTGACAGGGCTAGGAAACACCATATATTTT

d_call: TRBD1
clone_size: NA
j_call: TRBJ1-3
cdr3_length: 13
v_call: TRBV3-1/TRBV3-2
cdr3_aa: CASGTGSGNTIYF
cdr3_nt: TGTGCCAGCGGGACAGGGTCTGGAAACACCATATATTTT

d_call: TRBD1
clone_size: once
j_call: TRBJ2-7
cdr3_length: 15
v_call: TRBV11-2
cdr3_aa: CASSSGTGLSYEQYF
cdr3_nt: TGTGCCAGCAGTTCCGGGACAGGGTTATCCTACGAGCAGTACTTC

d_call: NA
clone_size: NA
j_call: TRBJ2-3
cdr3_length: 15
v_call: TRBV7-8
cdr3_aa: CASSHRGGGTDTQYF
cdr3_nt: TGTGCCAGCAGCCACCGAGGAGGGGGCACAGATACGCAGTATTTT

d_call: NA
clone_size: NA
j_call: TRBJ1-1
cdr3_length: 12
v_call: TRBV6-5
cdr3_aa: CASNRFRDEAFF
cdr3_nt: TGTGCCAGCAACCGCTTCAGGGATGAAGCTTTCTTT

d_call: TRBD1
clone_size: NA
j_call: TRBJ2-7
cdr3_length: 14
v_call: TRBV11-2
cdr3_aa: CASSSWTGGEEQYF
cdr3_nt: TGTGCCAGCAGCTCCTGGACAGGGGGCGAGGAGCAGTACTTC

d_call: NA
clone_size: NA
j_call: TRBJ1-3
cdr3_length: 15
v_call: TRBV28
cdr3_aa: CASSSPRESGNTIYF
cdr3_nt: TGTGCCAGCAGTTCTCCCAGGGAATCTGGAAACACCATATATTTT

d_call: TRBD1
clone_size: NA
j_call: TRBJ2-1
cdr3_length: 14
v_call: TRBV9
cdr3_aa: CASSAGQAYNEQFF
cdr3_nt: TGTGCCAGCAGCGCGGGACAGGCCTACAATGAGCAGTTCTTC

d_call: NA
clone_size: NA
j_call: TRBJ2-7
cdr3_length: 13
v_call: TRBV28
cdr3_aa: CASSQQGAYEQYF
cdr3_nt: TGTGCCAGCAGTCAACAGGGAGCCTACGAGCAGTACTTC

d_call: NA
clone_size: NA
j_call: TRBJ1-1
cdr3_length: 15
v_call: TRBV18
cdr3_aa: CASSPPGGGNTEAFF
cdr3_nt: TGTGCCAGCTCACCACCGGGGGGCGGGAACACTGAAGCTTTCTTT

d_call: NA
clone_size: NA
j_call: TRBJ2-1
cdr3_length: 13
v_call: TRBV7-2
cdr3_aa: CASSFTSPNEQFF
cdr3_nt: TGTGCCAGCAGCTTCACTAGCCCCAATGAGCAGTTCTTC

d_call: NA
clone_size: NA
j_call: TRBJ2-3
cdr3_length: 14
v_call: TRBV27
cdr3_aa: CASSLWGLTDTQYF
cdr3_nt: TGTGCCAGCAGTTTATGGGGGCTCACAGATACGCAGTATTTT

d_call: NA
clone_size: NA
j_call: TRBJ2-5
cdr3_length: 13
v_call: TRBV19
cdr3_aa: CASSLTVAETQYF
cdr3_nt: TGTGCCAGTAGCTTGACAGTTGCAGAGACCCAGTACTTC

d_call: NA
clone_size: NA
j_call: TRBJ2-7
cdr3_length: 14
v_call: TRBV19
cdr3_aa: CASSITSLYYEQYF
cdr3_nt: TGTGCCAGTAGTATCACTAGCCTATATTACGAGCAGTACTTC

d_call: TRBD1
clone_size: once
j_call: TRBJ1-5
cdr3_length: 14
v_call: TRBV27
cdr3_aa: CASSPDRRYQPQHF
cdr3_nt: TGTGCCAGCAGTCCGGACAGGCGATATCAGCCCCAGCATTTT

d_call: TRBD2
clone_size: once
j_call: TRBJ2-1
cdr3_length: 15
v_call: TRBV5-4
cdr3_aa: CASSLGTSGYNEQFF
cdr3_nt: TGTGCCAGCAGCTTGGGGACTAGCGGGTACAATGAGCAGTTCTTC

d_call: NA
clone_size: NA
j_call: TRBJ2-7
cdr3_length: 14
v_call: TRBV6-5
cdr3_aa: CASRKNRAFLGQYF
cdr3_nt: TGTGCCAGCAGGAAAAACCGGGCCTTCTTAGGGCAGTACTTC

d_call: TRBD1
clone_size: NA
j_call: TRBJ1-2
cdr3_length: 13
v_call: TRBV2
cdr3_aa: CASSPGTGYGYTF
cdr3_nt: TGTGCCAGCAGTCCCGGGACAGGGTATGGCTACACCTTC

d_call: TRBD2
clone_size: NA
j_call: TRBJ2-7
cdr3_length: 19
v_call: TRBV11-2
cdr3_aa: CASSLVFGLAGGVGNEQYF
cdr3_nt: TGTGCCAGCAGCTTAGTTTTTGGACTAGCGGGAGGAGTAGGCAACGAGCAGTACTTC

d_call: NA
clone_size: NA
j_call: TRBJ1-4
cdr3_length: 16
v_call: TRBV14
cdr3_aa: CASSQDVQAGSEKLFF
cdr3_nt: TGTGCCAGCAGCCAAGATGTCCAGGCTGGGAGTGAAAAACTGTTTTTT

d_call: TRBD2
clone_size: NA
j_call: TRBJ2-1
cdr3_length: 12
v_call: TRBV18
cdr3_aa: CGTSGNYNEQFF
cdr3_nt: TGTGGGACTAGCGGTAATTACAATGAGCAGTTCTTC

d_call: NA
clone_size: NA
j_call: TRBJ2-2
cdr3_length: 15
v_call: TRBV24-1
cdr3_aa: CATGVGGEDTGELFF
cdr3_nt: TGTGCCACCGGGGTTGGGGGCGAGGACACCGGGGAGCTGTTTTTT

d_call: NA
clone_size: NA
j_call: TRBJ1-6
cdr3_length: 15
v_call: TRBV28
cdr3_aa: CASSLPGPGNSPLHF
cdr3_nt: TGTGCCAGCAGTTTACCGGGACCGGGAAATTCACCCCTCCACTTT

d_call: NA
clone_size: NA
j_call: TRBJ1-5
cdr3_length: 15
v_call: TRBV3-1/TRBV3-2
cdr3_aa: CASSQSGQSNQPQHF
cdr3_nt: TGTGCCAGCAGCCAGAGCGGACAGAGCAATCAGCCCCAGCATTTT

d_call: NA
clone_size: NA
j_call: TRBJ1-2
cdr3_length: 14
v_call: TRBV6-5
cdr3_aa: CASSYSTGLDGYTF
cdr3_nt: TGTGCCAGCAGTTATTCTACAGGGTTAGATGGCTACACCTTC

d_call: NA
clone_size: NA
j_call: TRBJ2-7
cdr3_length: 15
v_call: TRBV3-1/TRBV3-2
cdr3_aa: CASSQEGLLTYEQYF
cdr3_nt: TGTGCCAGCAGCCAAGAAGGGCTCCTAACCTACGAGCAGTACTTC

d_call: TRBD2
clone_size: NA
j_call: TRBJ2-3
cdr3_length: 16
v_call: TRBV15
cdr3_aa: CATSSSWGGRSDTQYF
cdr3_nt: TGTGCCACCAGCTCATCCTGGGGCGGGAGATCAGATACGCAGTATTTT

d_call: TRBD1
clone_size: NA
j_call: TRBJ2-3
cdr3_length: 14
v_call: TRBV7-2
cdr3_aa: CASSRDRGRDTQYF
cdr3_nt: TGTGCCAGCAGCCGGGACAGGGGACGCGATACGCAGTATTTT